This is a list of T cell receptor beta chains from one sample in a study of OX40 agonist ivuxolimab in advanced cancers. The repertoire was sequenced with immunoSEQ multiplex PCR; TCRdb's copy has only in-frame clones and lacks some. There are more than 9,000 clones in the sample; 74% occur only once, and around 38% lies in the top ten. Here the sequenced sample was CD4+ or CD8+ T cells sorted from blood, taken in a trial of the OX40 agonist ivuxolimab. The source is an adult with an advanced solid tumor such as melanoma, head and neck, liver or kidney cancer. Both conserved end residues are part of each CDR3. The D gene is left open where the match is weak. Clone sizes are given selectively: once, few, many, or a class where the clone is expanded.

j_gene	d_gene	abundance	v_gene	CDR3aa	CDR3nt
TRBJ2-7	TRBD1	.	TRBV5-1	CASSWDSYEQYF	TGCGCCAGCAGCTGGGACAGCTACGAGCAGTACTTC
TRBJ1-2	.	.	TRBV4-3	CASSQSGLNYGYTF	TGCGCCAGCAGCCAATCGGGGCTTAACTATGGCTACACCTTC
TRBJ2-7	TRBD1	.	TRBV5-6	CASSSPGQGYEQYF	TGTGCCAGCAGTTCCCCCGGACAGGGCTACGAGCAGTACTTC
TRBJ2-7	.	.	TRBV19	CASSISPDSSYEQYF	TGTGCCAGTAGTATTTCGCCCGACAGCTCCTACGAGCAGTACTTC
TRBJ2-7	.	.	TRBV19	CASSIGAYEQYF	TGTGCCAGTAGTATAGGCGCCTACGAGCAGTACTTC
TRBJ2-7	TRBD1	.	TRBV6-1	CASSIRDRGHEQYF	TGTGCCAGCAGTATCCGGGACAGGGGGCATGAGCAGTACTTC
TRBJ1-2	.	.	TRBV6-4	CASSDSEGKGYTF	TGTGCCAGCAGTGACTCGGAGGGCAAGGGCTACACCTTC
TRBJ2-7	.	.	TRBV28	CASSFDDEQYF	TGTGCCAGCAGTTTTGACGACGAGCAGTACTTC
TRBJ1-1	.	.	TRBV4-2	CASSQVRELIYGTEAFF	TGTGCCAGCAGCCAAGTTCGAGAGTTAATATATGGCACTGAAGCTTTCTTT
TRBJ1-5	TRBD1	.	TRBV6-5	CASSYYGQGSNQPQHF	TGTGCCAGCAGTTACTATGGACAGGGTAGCAATCAGCCCCAGCATTTT
TRBJ2-1	.	few	TRBV6-4	CASSDSQGASNEQFF	TGTGCCAGCAGTGACTCGCAGGGAGCGTCGAATGAGCAGTTCTTC
TRBJ2-7	.	large	TRBV9	CASSPRSSYEQYF	TGTGCCAGCAGCCCCCGGAGCTCTTACGAGCAGTACTTC
TRBJ1-3	.	few	TRBV19	CASEKSGNTIYF	TGTGCCAGCGAAAAGTCCGGAAACACCATATATTTT
TRBJ2-7	.	few	TRBV27	CASAFIGGAFGPGEQYF	TGTGCCAGCGCTTTTATCGGCGGGGCCTTCGGTCCGGGCGAGCAGTACTTC
TRBJ2-5	TRBD2	.	TRBV7-3	CASSLGLAGGGETQYF	TGTGCCAGCAGCTTAGGACTAGCGGGAGGGGGGGAGACCCAGTACTTC
TRBJ2-7	TRBD2	.	TRBV7-6	CASSLASGSYEQYF	TGTGCCAGCAGCTTAGCCAGCGGGAGCTACGAGCAGTACTTC
TRBJ2-1	TRBD2	once	TRBV7-3	CASRSLAGLYNEQFF	TGTGCCAGCAGATCACTAGCGGGACTCTACAATGAGCAGTTCTTC
TRBJ2-7	.	once	TRBV10-3	CAISDPDGTYEQYF	TGTGCCATCAGTGACCCGGACGGAACCTACGAGCAGTACTTC
TRBJ2-3	TRBD2	.	TRBV5-1	CASSLQREGTDTQYF	TGCGCCAGCAGCTTACAACGGGAGGGCACAGATACGCAGTATTTT
TRBJ2-1	TRBD1	.	TRBV11-2	CASSSWVGTGNEQFF	TGTGCCAGCAGCTCGTGGGTCGGGACAGGGAATGAGCAGTTCTTC
TRBJ1-5	.	.	TRBV15	CATSREGDQPQHF	TGTGCCACCAGCAGAGAAGGGGACCAGCCCCAGCATTTT
TRBJ2-1	TRBD2	.	TRBV9	CASSVAGLAGGPGDNEQFF	TGTGCCAGCAGCGTAGCAGGGCTAGCGGGAGGGCCGGGGGACAATGAGCAGTTCTTC
TRBJ2-7	.	medium-sized	TRBV6-6	CASSSGSAEYEQYF	TGTGCCAGCAGTTCCGGGAGTGCAGAGTACGAGCAGTACTTC
TRBJ1-2	.	.	TRBV7-8	CASSSRGSQGYTF	TGTGCCAGCAGCTCGAGGGGCAGTCAGGGCTACACCTTC
TRBJ2-7	TRBD1	few	TRBV6-1	CASSAGTGGSYEQYF	TGTGCCAGCAGTGCCGGGACAGGGGGCTCCTACGAGCAGTACTTC
TRBJ1-1	TRBD1	.	TRBV11-2	CASSWDSVVAFF	TGTGCCAGCAGCTGGGACAGTGTGGTAGCTTTCTTT
TRBJ1-2	.	.	TRBV28	CASRPQGSYGYTF	TGTGCCAGCAGACCCCAGGGGTCCTATGGCTACACCTTC
TRBJ1-2	TRBD1	.	TRBV5-1	CASSFGQGANYGYTF	TGCGCCAGCAGCTTTGGACAGGGGGCTAACTATGGCTACACCTTC
TRBJ2-7	.	.	TRBV11-2	CASSLGGRSVGYF	TGTGCCAGCAGCTTAGGGGGACGGAGTGTCGGGTACTTC
TRBJ2-7	TRBD1	few	TRBV27	CASSWDRGWEQYF	TGTGCCAGCAGTTGGGACAGGGGTTGGGAGCAGTACTTC
TRBJ2-5	.	.	TRBV27	CASSYGTWETQYF	TGTGCCAGCAGCTACGGGACATGGGAGACCCAGTACTTC
TRBJ2-2	.	.	TRBV5-4	CASSLAYGIGELFF	TGTGCCAGCAGCTTGGCCTATGGAATAGGGGAGCTGTTTTTT
TRBJ2-3	.	few	TRBV29-1	CSLWGGTDTQYF	TGCAGCCTTTGGGGGGGCACAGATACGCAGTATTTT
TRBJ2-6	.	.	TRBV21-1	CASSNRTIFNSGANVLTF	TGTGCCAGCAGCAATCGTACGATTTTCAACTCTGGGGCCAACGTCCTGACTTTC
TRBJ1-5	.	few	TRBV7-8	CASSGSNQPQHF	TGTGCCAGCAGCGGTAGCAATCAGCCCCAGCATTTT
TRBJ2-1	.	.	TRBV6-5	CASSYGLQYNEQFF	TGTGCCAGCAGTTACGGGCTACAGTACAATGAGCAGTTCTTC
TRBJ1-5	.	once	TRBV27	CASSPRGFSNQPQHF	TGTGCCAGCAGTCCCAGGGGATTTAGCAATCAGCCCCAGCATTTT
TRBJ2-7	.	.	TRBV29-1	CSVVFSGKVEQYF	TGCAGCGTTGTCTTTAGCGGCAAGGTGGAGCAGTACTTC
TRBJ2-1	TRBD2	once	TRBV28	CASIWNQAGEVGDEQFF	TGTGCCAGCATTTGGAATCAAGCGGGAGAAGTTGGGGATGAGCAGTTCTTC
TRBJ2-7	TRBD1	.	TRBV29-1	CSGQGSYEQYF	TGCAGCGGACAGGGATCCTACGAGCAGTACTTC
TRBJ2-2	TRBD2	.	TRBV10-3	CATRAGTNTGELFF	TGTGCCACTCGAGCGGGAACGAACACCGGGGAGCTGTTTTTT
TRBJ1-6	TRBD1	.	TRBV19	CASSSGTGSSPLHF	TGTGCCAGTTCTAGTGGGACAGGGTCTTCACCCCTCCACTTT
TRBJ2-3	TRBD2	few	TRBV27	CASRLGLAGGPNTDTQYF	TGTGCCAGCAGACTGGGGCTAGCGGGAGGGCCTAACACAGATACGCAGTATTTT